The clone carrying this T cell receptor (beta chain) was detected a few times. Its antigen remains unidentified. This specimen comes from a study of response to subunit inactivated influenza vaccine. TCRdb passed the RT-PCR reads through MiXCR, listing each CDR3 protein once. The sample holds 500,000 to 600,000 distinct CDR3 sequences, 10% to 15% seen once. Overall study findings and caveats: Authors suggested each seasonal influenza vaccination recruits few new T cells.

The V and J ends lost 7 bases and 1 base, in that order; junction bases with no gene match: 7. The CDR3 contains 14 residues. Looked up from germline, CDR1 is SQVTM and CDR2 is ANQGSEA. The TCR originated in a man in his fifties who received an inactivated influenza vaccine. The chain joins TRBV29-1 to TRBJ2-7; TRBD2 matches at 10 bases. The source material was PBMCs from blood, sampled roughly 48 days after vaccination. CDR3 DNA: TGCAGCGCCCTAGCGGGAGAGGAGTCCTACGAGCAGTACTTC. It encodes CSALAGEESYEQYF.